This T cell receptor beta chain was documented in a study of blood T cells in healthy people across ages. Of note for this clonotype: Its antigen is currently unknown.

Primed by a sample-barcoded 5' primer and a J-beta primer mix, a second PCR proceeded for about 7 to 11 cycles. From the 5' RACE reads, TCRdb called clonotypes with MiXCR, one entry per CDR3 protein. This table has just under 550,000 distinct CDR3 sequences, under 30% appearing once. The V gene's germline CDR1 is LGHNA and CDR2 YNFKEQ. Trimming stripped 2 bases from V and 1 base from J, with 11 bases between. The CDR3 totals 15 residues. Whole-study findings and limits: While age rose, TCR beta diversity per million T cells dropped in a roughly linear way. There were more naive CD4+ cells and higher diversity in long-lived donors than in aged donors.

Ranging in age from roughly 6 to 95, the donors were healthy Caucasian individuals from Russia. These data are also associated with another study on T cells of mothers and their children. Per that study: For the second PCR, the M1S primer put in sample barcodes and 2-4 random nucleotides.

This chain uses TRBV4-2 with TRBJ1-1; no firm D call. The sequencing sample was made of blood. This receptor was obtained from a boy younger than 18 in good health. CDR3 residues: CASSQSDLGNTEAFF. The CDR3 DNA reads as TGTGCCAGCAGCCAATCGGACCTGGGGAACACTGAAGCTTTCTTT.